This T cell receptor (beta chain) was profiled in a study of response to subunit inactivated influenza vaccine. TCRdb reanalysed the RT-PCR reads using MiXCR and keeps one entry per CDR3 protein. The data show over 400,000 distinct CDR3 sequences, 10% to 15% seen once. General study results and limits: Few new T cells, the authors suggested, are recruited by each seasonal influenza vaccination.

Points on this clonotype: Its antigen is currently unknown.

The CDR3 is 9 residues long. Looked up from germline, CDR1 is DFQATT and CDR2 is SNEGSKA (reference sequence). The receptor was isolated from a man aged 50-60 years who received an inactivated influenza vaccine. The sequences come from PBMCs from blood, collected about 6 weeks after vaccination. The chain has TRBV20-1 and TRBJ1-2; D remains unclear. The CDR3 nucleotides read TGCACAGTGGACTATGGCTACACCTTC. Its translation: CTVDYGYTF.